Each of the 27 T cell receptor beta chains below was sequenced from the same sample in a study of T cell responses to AZD1222 COVID-19 vaccine. The table came from immunoSEQ multiplex PCR; TCRdb's copy has only in-frame clones and leaves some out. This table has about 81,000 clones, 90% appearing once. The input for sequencing was peripheral blood, taken 28 days after the second AZD1222 dose. Source of these receptors: an adult who received the AZD1222 COVID-19 vaccine.

The chain combines TRBV5-5 with TRBJ1-4, with a possible D match to TRBD1 (5 bases). CDR1 SGHKS and CDR2 YYEKEE come from the germline V gene (reference sequence). The CDR3 is made up of 14 amino acids. Trimming removed 0 bases at V and 7 bases at J, with 10 bases between. CDR3 residues: CASSLEGPGEKLFF. Written as DNA, the CDR3 is TGTGCCAGCAGCTTGGAGGGGCCTGGTGAAAAACTGTTTTTT.

The chain joins TRBV24-1 to TRBJ1-1; no clear D gene. The CDR3 is 14 residues long. Germline lookup yields CDR1 KGHDR and CDR2 SFDVKD. Between the trimmed V and J ends, which lost 4 bases and 1 base, there was a span of 9 bases. CDR3 sequence: CATSDPAQNTEAFF. CDR3 nucleotides: TGTGCCACCAGTGACCCGGCCCAGAACACTGAAGCTTTCTTT.

This rearrangement joins TRBV20-1 to TRBJ2-7, with D possibly TRBD2 on 5 matching bases. V lost 5 bases, J lost 7 bases, and 12 bases lay in between. The CDR3 has 11 residues. Germline V gene data show CDR1 as DFQATT and CDR2 as SNEGSKA (reference sequence). CDR3 amino acids: CSAPRSGEQYF. Here the CDR3 DNA reads TGCAGTGCTCCCAGGTCGGGGGAGCAGTACTTC.

This chain connects TRBV7-2 to TRBJ1-1; unclear D gene. Trimming stripped 2 bases from V and 0 bases from J, with 7 bases between. CDR3 length: 14 residues. The germline CDR1 and CDR2 sequences are SGHTA and FQGNSA. The CDR3: CASSLSVMNTEAFF. The CDR3 coding sequence is TGTGCCAGCAGCTTAAGCGTGATGAACACTGAAGCTTTCTTT.

The rearrangement joins TRBV28 to TRBJ1-1; D is unclear. The CDR3 extends over 16 amino acids. Trimming shortened V by 3 bases and J by 0 bases, and 14 bases separated the two germline ends. The germline CDR1 and CDR2 sequences are MDHEN and SYDVKM. The CDR3 loop reads CASSLRAGTMNTEAFF. As DNA, the CDR3 is TGTGCCAGCAGTTTGAGGGCAGGAACCATGAACACTGAAGCTTTCTTT.

This chain connects TRBV5-4 to TRBJ1-1; D gene ambiguous. The CDR3 sequence is 14 residues long. With 0 bases removed from V and 3 bases from J, the gap between germline ends came to 9 bases. The germline V gene has CDR1 SGHNT and CDR2 YYREEE (reference sequence). CDR3: CASSLAARDTEAFF. CDR3 sequence (DNA): TGTGCCAGCAGCTTGGCGGCGAGGGACACTGAAGCTTTCTTT.

The chain couples TRBV18 to TRBJ1-1, with a weak D call TRBD1 (5 bases). In germline, CDR1 is KGHSH, CDR2 LQKENI. V dropped 0 bases and J dropped 5 bases, with 7 bases sitting between them. This CDR3 contains 13 residues. The CDR3 sequence is CASSPPGRTEAFF. Here the CDR3 DNA reads TGTGCCAGCTCACCACCGGGGCGGACTGAAGCTTTCTTT.

This chain joins TRBV10-1 and TRBJ2-3, with 9 bases that match TRBD2. Germline V lookup: CDR1 WNHNN, CDR2 SYGVQD (reference sequence). The CDR3 has 12 residues. The J segment lost 13 bases and the V segment lost 3 bases, leaving 5 bases of the junction unmatched. CDR3 in amino acids: CASSDPGLAEYF. CDR3 nucleotides: TGCGCCAGCAGTGACCCGGGACTAGCTGAGTATTTT.

The V gene is TRBV2, the J gene TRBJ2-5, with D hard to call. Deletions cut 3 bases from V and 5 bases from J, with 19 bases between. Germline assignment: CDR1 SNHLY and CDR2 FYNNEI. The CDR3 spans 16 residues. In nucleotides, the CDR3 is TGTGCCAGCAGTGATCGGGCCGGCACCGGGCAGGAGACCCAGTACTTC. It yields the protein CASSDRAGTGQETQYF.

This sequence joins TRBV7-6 and TRBJ1-5; D remains ambiguous. V was cut by 0 bases and J by 5 bases, with 5 bases left in between. The CDR3 extends over 13 amino acids. The germline V gene has CDR1 SGHVS and CDR2 FNYEAQ. Here the CDR3 reads CASSLAEDQPQHF. The CDR3 DNA reads TGTGCCAGCAGCTTAGCCGAGGATCAGCCCCAGCATTTT.

The chain is built from TRBV7-8 and TRBJ2-7; D possibly matches TRBD1 or TRBD2 (5 bases each). The CDR3 is made up of 14 amino acids. V was pared by 5 bases and J by 0 bases, with 11 bases between. In germline, CDR1 is SGHVS, CDR2 FQNEAQ. The CDR3 sequence is CASSRDGGSYEQYF. For the CDR3, the DNA is TGTGCCAGCAGCCGGGACGGCGGCTCCTACGAGCAGTACTTC.

The genes are TRBV7-2 and TRBJ2-5; 10 bases are a match to TRBD1. The CDR3 has 15 amino acids. Germline V gene sequence: CDR1 SGHTA, CDR2 FQGNSA. Trimming at V came to 5 bases and at J to 4 bases, leaving 7 bases not matched to a gene. This CDR3 reads CASSRTGGVGETQYF. DNA of the CDR3: TGTGCCAGCAGCCGGACAGGGGGAGTAGGAGAGACCCAGTACTTC.

This clone was seen just once. J is TRBJ1-4 and V is TRBV5-4; TRBD1 aligns across 9 bases. This CDR3 comprises 19 residues. Germline CDR1 is SGHNT and CDR2 is YYREEE (reference sequence). J lost 0 bases, V lost 4 bases, and 13 bases had no gene match. CDR3 protein: CASSARTGASVATNEKLFF. CDR3 nucleotide sequence: TGTGCCAGCAGCGCGAGGACAGGGGCCTCAGTTGCAACTAATGAAAAACTGTTTTTT.

This clone was observed once. The V call is TRBV19, the J call TRBJ1-4; unclear D gene. Trimming stripped 1 base from V and 7 bases from J, with 4 bases between. CDR3 length: 12 residues. Germline V gives CDR1 LNHDA, CDR2 SQIVND (reference sequence). In DNA, the CDR3 is TGTGCCAGTAGTATAGGCAGTGAAAAACTGTTTTTT. Its protein product is CASSIGSEKLFF.

This chain joins TRBV5-6 and TRBJ1-6; 8 bases map to TRBD1. The V gene end was trimmed by 4 bases and the J gene end by 8 bases; junction bases not matched to a gene: 17. The germline CDR1 and CDR2 sequences are SGHDT and YYEEEE. This CDR3 contains 18 residues. The CDR3 is CASSRRQGSSRRDSPLHF. Written as DNA, the CDR3 is TGTGCCAGCAGCCGGAGACAGGGGTCGTCTCGTCGGGATTCACCCCTCCACTTT.

This rearrangement joins TRBV29-1 to TRBJ2-3; maybe TRBD2 (5 bases). V lost 6 bases to trimming and J lost 2 bases, with 18 bases between them. The germline gives CDR1 SQVTM, CDR2 ANQGSEA. The CDR3 spans 15 residues. CDR3 nucleotides: TGCAGCGTCCAGCTACCCCGGGGAAACACAGATACGCAGTATTTT. Translating it yields CSVQLPRGNTDTQYF.

The genes are TRBV19 and TRBJ1-1, with TRBD1 matching 7 bases. The V gene end was trimmed by 2 bases and the J gene end by 0 bases; junction bases not matched to a gene: 3. Germline V gene lookup returns CDR1 LNHDA and CDR2 SQIVND (reference sequence). This CDR3 is 15 amino acids long. The CDR3, as DNA: TGTGCCAGTAGTATAAGGACAGGTATGAACACTGAAGCTTTCTTT. Its translation: CASSIRTGMNTEAFF.

The rearrangement uses TRBV5-4 and TRBJ2-6, with a tentative D call TRBD2 (6 bases). Germline V gene lookup returns CDR1 SGHNT and CDR2 YYREEE (reference sequence). Trimming pared 4 bases from V and 4 bases from J, leaving 15 bases between. The CDR3 extends over 16 amino acids. CDR3 nucleotide sequence: TGTGCCAGCAGCGCCCTTGGAGGGGCAGGGGCCAACGTCCTGACTTTC. Protein sequence: CASSALGGAGANVLTF.

This clone was recorded once. V is TRBV7-2 and J is TRBJ1-5; 8 bases match TRBD1. The CDR3 is 15 amino acids. Germline CDR1 SGHTA, CDR2 FQGNSA. Losses at the gene ends were 4 bases for V and 4 bases for J; bases not matched to a gene: 6. In DNA form, the CDR3 reads TGTGCCAGCAGCTCCGGACAGGGCGGTAATCAGCCCCAGCATTTT. This gives the protein CASSSGQGGNQPQHF.

The V gene is TRBV29-1, the J gene TRBJ1-5; a possible D gene is TRBD1 (5 bases). Germline loops: CDR1 SQVTM, CDR2 ANQGSEA. This CDR3 has 13 amino acids. Trimming took 6 bases from V and 4 from J, leaving 13 bases between them. The CDR3 coding sequence is TGCAGCGTGAGGGACGGGAGGAATCAGCCCCAGCATTTT. As protein: CSVRDGRNQPQHF.

The rearrangement uses TRBV7-9 and TRBJ1-2; a possible D gene is TRBD1 (5 bases). CDR3 length: 16 residues. CDR1 SEHNR and CDR2 FQNEAQ come from the germline V gene (reference sequence). V gave up 1 base and J gave up 5 bases, with 17 bases separating them. CDR3: CASSLGGDSTRYGYTF. The CDR3 DNA reads as TGTGCCAGCAGCTTAGGGGGAGACAGTACCCGGTATGGCTACACCTTC.

As regards this clone: The identical CDR3 is also encoded by other nucleotide sequences in the sample. The chain is built from TRBV28 and TRBJ1-3; D is undetermined. V was shortened by 4 bases and J by 0 bases, with 10 bases between the two germline ends. The CDR3 consists of 15 residues. Looked up from germline, CDR1 is MDHEN and CDR2 is SYDVKM. CDR3 in amino acids: CASSSPGISGNTIYF. CDR3 sequence (DNA): TGTGCCAGCAGTTCCCCTGGAATCTCTGGAAACACCATATATTTT.

This chain links TRBV15 with TRBJ2-7; D unclear. The CDR3 runs to 12 residues. The germline gives CDR1 LNHNV, CDR2 YYDKDF (reference sequence). Trimming took 0 bases from V and 5 from J, leaving 5 bases between them. Written as DNA, the CDR3 is TGTGCCACCAGCAGAGACACCAACGAGCAGTACTTC. It codes for CATSRDTNEQYF.

This chain joins TRBV28 and TRBJ2-7; D call uncertain. The CDR3 contains 11 residues. V lost 3 bases and J 6 bases, leaving 6 bases between the germline ends. CDR1 and CDR2 (germline): MDHEN, SYDVKM. CDR3 residues: CASSFFSEQYF. The CDR3 nucleotides are TGTGCCAGCAGTTTCTTCTCCGAGCAGTACTTC.

The gene calls are TRBV9 and TRBJ1-2; D not resolved. Trimming left V 0 bases short and J 3 bases short, with 6 bases between. CDR3 length equals 13 residues. The germline V gene has CDR1 SGDLS and CDR2 YYNGEE. This chain's CDR3 is CASSVGVDYGYTF. The CDR3 DNA follows: TGTGCCAGCAGCGTAGGGGTAGACTATGGCTACACCTTC.

CDR3 region: CASSQQLNTEAFF. CDR3 nucleotide sequence: TGTGCCAGCAGCCAACAGTTGAACACTGAAGCTTTCTTT. V and J are TRBV3-1 (or the pseudogene TRBV3-2) and TRBJ1-1; no reliable D call. This CDR3 region has 13 residues. Germline V gene sequence: CDR1 LGHDT, CDR2 YNNKEL (reference sequence). Trimming took 2 bases from V and 0 from J, leaving 4 bases between them.

The chain couples TRBV6-1 to TRBJ1-5; D may be TRBD1 (5 bases). This CDR3 has 16 residues. The germline V gene has CDR1 MNHNS and CDR2 SASEGT. The ends were cut back, 1 base at V and 4 bases at J, with 14 bases in the middle. CDR3 amino acids: CASSEGGGTGNQPQHF. The CDR3 DNA reads TGTGCCAGCAGTGAAGGGGGTGGGACGGGGAATCAGCCCCAGCATTTT.